This T cell receptor (beta chain) was found in a study of shared clonotypes between healthy human individuals. Study summary: The donor group consisted of a couple of women and a few men, aged 18 to 49. Findings and limits, study-wide: Shared across a few donors were roughly 4.7% of the naive CD4 clonotypes. An effect of sequencing depth on clonotype sharing among donors was expected.

Sequenced by immunoSEQ multiplex PCR; TCRdb stores in-frame clones only, minus some. The sample includes about 2.4 million clones, roughly nine tenths of them seen just once. This clone was seen only once. Its antigen remains unknown. A CD45RA+ naive subset and a CD45RA-negative memory subset were split from CD4+ cells. The sequence came from a man aged 18 to 30 in good health. Input material: naive CD4+ T cells sorted from blood. The sample's subset: CD45RA+ positively selected.

CDR3 sequence reads: CASSISSEAANSPLHF. For the CDR3, the DNA is TGTGCCAGTAGTATTAGTAGTGAGGCAGCAAATTCACCCCTCCACTTT. The V gene is TRBV19, the J gene TRBJ1-6; D call uncertain. V shed 3 bases and J shed 7 bases, with 16 bases lying between them. CDR3 length equals 16 residues. Germline CDR1 and CDR2: LNHDA and SQIVND (reference sequence).